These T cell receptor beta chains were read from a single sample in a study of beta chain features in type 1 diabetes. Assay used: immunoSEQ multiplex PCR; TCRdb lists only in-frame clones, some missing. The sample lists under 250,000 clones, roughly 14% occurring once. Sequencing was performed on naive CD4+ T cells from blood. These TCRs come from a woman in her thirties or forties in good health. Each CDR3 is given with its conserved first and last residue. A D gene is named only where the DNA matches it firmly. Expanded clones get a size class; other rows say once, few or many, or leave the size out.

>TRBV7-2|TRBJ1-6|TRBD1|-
TGTGCCAGCAGCCAGACCGGGACAGGGGCTTCACCCCTCCACTTT
CASSQTGTGASPLHF
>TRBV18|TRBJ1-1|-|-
TGTGCCAGCTCAGGGGGCGTCACTGAAGCTTTCTTT
CASSGGVTEAFF
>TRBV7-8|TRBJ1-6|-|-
TGTGCCAGCAGCTTGTACCCCCGGGGATATAATTCACCCCTCCACTTT
CASSLYPRGYNSPLHF
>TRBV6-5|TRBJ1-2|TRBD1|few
TGTGCCAGCAGTTCCACGGACAGGGGTCTGGGGGGCTACACCTTC
CASSSTDRGLGGYTF
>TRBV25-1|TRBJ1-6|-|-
TGTGCCAGCAGTGAAGCGGGGCAGCTCAATTCACCCCTCCACTTT
CASSEAGQLNSPLHF
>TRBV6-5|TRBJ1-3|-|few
TGTGCCAGCCGGGGGGCAGGTAACACCATATATTTT
CASRGAGNTIYF
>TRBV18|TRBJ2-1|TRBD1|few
TGTGCCAGCTTCGGACAGGGGGGGAATGAGCAGTTCTTC
CASFGQGGNEQFF
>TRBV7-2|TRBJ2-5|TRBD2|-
TGTGCCAGCAGCTCTAGCGGGGGCCTGGGGGCCCAGTACTTC
CASSSSGGLGAQYF
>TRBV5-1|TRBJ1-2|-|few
TGCGCCAGCAGCTCGAACACAGGAAACTATGGCTACACCTTC
CASSSNTGNYGYTF
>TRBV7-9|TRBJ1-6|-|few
TGTGCCAGCAACCGACAGCAGAATTCACCCCTCCACTTT
CASNRQQNSPLHF
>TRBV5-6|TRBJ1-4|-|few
TGTGCCAGCAGCCTCAGGGAAAAACTGTTTTTT
CASSLREKLFF
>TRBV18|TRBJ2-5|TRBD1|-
TGTGCCAGCTCACCGAGACAGGGTCAACAAGAGACCCAGTACTTC
CASSPRQGQQETQYF
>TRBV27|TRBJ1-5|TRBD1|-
TGTGCCAGGGACAGGGCTAGCAATCAGCCCCAGCATTTT
CARDRASNQPQHF
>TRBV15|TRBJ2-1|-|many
TGTGCCACCAGCAGAGGAATTGCGGGGGAGCAGTTCTTC
CATSRGIAGEQFF
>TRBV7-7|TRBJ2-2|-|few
TGTGCTAGCAGCACAGGGCTGAACACCGGGGAGCTGTTTTTT
CASSTGLNTGELFF
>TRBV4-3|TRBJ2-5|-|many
TGCGCCAGCAGCCAAGATGGCCTGGCTAGCCGGCAAGAGACCCAGTACTTC
CASSQDGLASRQETQYF
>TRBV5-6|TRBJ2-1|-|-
TGTGCCAGCAGCTTAGAGGGTCTAAAGTACAATGAGCAGTTCTTC
CASSLEGLKYNEQFF
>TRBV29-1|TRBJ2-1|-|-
TGCAGCGTTGAAGATCTCGGGGTGGGCTCCTACAATGAGCAGTTCTTC
CSVEDLGVGSYNEQFF
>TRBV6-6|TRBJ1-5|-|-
TGTGCCAGCAGTTACGGATCAGTTCCCGGGAGGCCCCAGCATTTT
CASSYGSVPGRPQHF
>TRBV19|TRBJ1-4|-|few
TGTGCCAGTAGTAAAGGGACAAGTCGGCGAGCAACTAATGAAAAACTGTTTTTT
CASSKGTSRRATNEKLFF
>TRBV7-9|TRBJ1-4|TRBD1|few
TGTGCCAGCAGCTTAACAGGGGTCGCAACTAATGAAAAACTGTTTTTT
CASSLTGVATNEKLFF
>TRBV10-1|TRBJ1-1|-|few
TGCGCCAGCAGTGAGATGGCAACTGGGGCCGCTTTCTTT
CASSEMATGAAFF
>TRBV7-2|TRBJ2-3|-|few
TGTGCCAGCAGCTCGGGACTCAGCACAGATACGCAGTATTTT
CASSSGLSTDTQYF
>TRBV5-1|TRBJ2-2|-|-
TGCGCCAGCAGCACTGACACTTTCACCGGGGAGCTGTTTTTT
CASSTDTFTGELFF
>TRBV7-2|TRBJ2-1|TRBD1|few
TGTGCCAGCAGCTTAGCAGGGACAGGTCCCAATGAGCAGTTCTTC
CASSLAGTGPNEQFF
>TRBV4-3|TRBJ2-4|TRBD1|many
TGCGCCAGCAGCCAAGATCCTTTGGGACAGGCCTACTTC
CASSQDPLGQAYF
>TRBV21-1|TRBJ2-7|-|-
TGTGCCAGCAGCCCGTTTCGAGGCAAATGTCCCTACGAGCAGTACTTC
CASSPFRGKCPYEQYF
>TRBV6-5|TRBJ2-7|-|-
TGTGCCAGCAGTCGACAGCGCATCTCCTACGAGCAGTACTTC
CASSRQRISYEQYF
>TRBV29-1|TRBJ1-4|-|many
TGCAGCGGCGCAGGGCCAACTAATGAAAAACTGTTTTTT
CSGAGPTNEKLFF
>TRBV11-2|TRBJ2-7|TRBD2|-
TGTGCCAGCAGCCAGACTAGCCGTGCCTACGAGCAGTACTTC
CASSQTSRAYEQYF
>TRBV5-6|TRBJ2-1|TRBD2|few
TGTGCCAGCAGCTTGGGGCCCCGACTAGCGCCTGGTCGCGATGAGCAGTTCTTC
CASSLGPRLAPGRDEQFF
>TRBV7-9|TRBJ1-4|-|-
TGTGCCAGCAGCTTAGTGGGCAGGGTTGGTGAAAAACTGTTTTTT
CASSLVGRVGEKLFF
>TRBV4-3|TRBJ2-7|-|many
TGCGCCAGCAGCCGGGAAATGGACATATACGAGCAGTACTTC
CASSREMDIYEQYF
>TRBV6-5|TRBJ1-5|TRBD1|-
TGTGCCAGCAGAGCCGGACAGGTCAATCAGCCCCAGCATTTT
CASRAGQVNQPQHF
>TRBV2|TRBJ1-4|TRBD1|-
TGTGCCAGCAGTGAGACAGGGTCTAATGAAAAACTGTTTTTT
CASSETGSNEKLFF
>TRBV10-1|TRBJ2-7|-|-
TGCGCCAGCACCCACTACGAGCAGTACTTC
CASTHYEQYF
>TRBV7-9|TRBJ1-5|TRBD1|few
TGTGCCAGCAGCTTAGGTAGGGTACAGGGGCCGCGAAATCAGCCCCAGCATTTT
CASSLGRVQGPRNQPQHF